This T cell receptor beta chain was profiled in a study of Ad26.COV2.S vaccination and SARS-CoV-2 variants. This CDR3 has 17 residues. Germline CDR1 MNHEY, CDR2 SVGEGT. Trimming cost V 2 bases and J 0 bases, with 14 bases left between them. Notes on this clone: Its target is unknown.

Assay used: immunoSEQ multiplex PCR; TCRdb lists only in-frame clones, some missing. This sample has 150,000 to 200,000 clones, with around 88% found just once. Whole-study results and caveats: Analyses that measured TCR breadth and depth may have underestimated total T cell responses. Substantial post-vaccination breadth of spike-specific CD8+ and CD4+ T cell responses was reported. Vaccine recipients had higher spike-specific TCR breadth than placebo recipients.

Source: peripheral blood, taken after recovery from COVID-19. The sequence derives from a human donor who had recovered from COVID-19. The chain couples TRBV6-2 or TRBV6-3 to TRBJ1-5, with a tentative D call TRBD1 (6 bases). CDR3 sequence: CASSYQYGQNSNQPQHF. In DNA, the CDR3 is TGTGCCAGCAGTTACCAATATGGACAGAATAGCAATCAGCCCCAGCATTTT.